This T cell receptor beta chain was retrieved from a study of T-cell memory formation after mild COVID-19. Study summary: Largely donor-specific TCR clusters were found. Findings of the study overall: CD4+ contracting clones were mainly CM and EM; CD8+ ones, EMRA.

From 5'RACE with constant-segment primers came TCR alpha and TCR beta cDNA libraries that carried sample barcodes and UMIs. MiXCR, applied by TCRdb to the 5' RACE reads, yields one record per CDR3 protein. The sample records about 400,000 distinct CDR3 sequences, around 17% being singletons. This clonotype has just a few counts. Its target is unknown. The CDR3 is 14 residues long. Per germline, CDR1 LGHDT and CDR2 YNNKEL (reference sequence). V lost 6 bases and J 5 bases, leaving 16 bases between the germline ends. The source is a man between 18 and 29 years old who had mild COVID-19 (a few samples of this study predate the infection). Cell type and time point are not known. Specimen: PBMCs or a T cell subset sorted from them (not recorded which). The chain links TRBV3-1 to TRBJ2-5, with D possibly being TRBD2 (7 bases). The CDR3 sequence is CASRQNGGRETQYF. CDR3 nucleotide sequence: TGTGCCAGCAGGCAGAACGGGGGGCGGGAGACCCAGTACTTC.